This TCR beta chain derives from a study of ipilimumab plus nivolumab after autologous stem cell transplantation. Ipilimumab, 1 mg/kg, started 14 to 28 days after autologous transplant. The CDR3 sequence is 18 residues long. Trimming removed 2 bases from V and 1 base from J, with 19 bases in between. Germline CDR1 is LGHNT and CDR2 is FRNRAP. Measured with immunoSEQ multiplex PCR; TCRdb has only the in-frame clones, and not every one. The data show about 47,000 clones, with roughly 90% seen just once and 0.7% to 1% held by the top ten. V and J are TRBV12-5 and TRBJ2-3; no reliable D call. The clonotype was recovered from a male donor with multiple myeloma. The starting material was PBMCs, obtained in a trial of ipilimumab plus nivolumab as post-transplant consolidation. Here the CDR3 reads CASGLTPDGRPGTDTQYF. CDR3 in DNA: TGTGCTAGTGGTTTGACCCCGGACGGTCGACCCGGCACAGATACGCAGTATTTT.